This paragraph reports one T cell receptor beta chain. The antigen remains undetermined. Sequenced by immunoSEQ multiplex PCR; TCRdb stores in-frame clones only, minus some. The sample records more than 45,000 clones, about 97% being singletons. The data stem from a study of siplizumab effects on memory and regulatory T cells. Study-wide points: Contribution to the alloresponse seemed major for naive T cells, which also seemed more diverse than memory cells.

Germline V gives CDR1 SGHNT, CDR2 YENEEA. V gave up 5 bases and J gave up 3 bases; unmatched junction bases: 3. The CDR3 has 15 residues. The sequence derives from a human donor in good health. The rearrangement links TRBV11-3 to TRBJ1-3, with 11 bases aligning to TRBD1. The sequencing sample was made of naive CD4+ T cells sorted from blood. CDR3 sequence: CASSPDRGRGNTIYF. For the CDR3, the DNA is TGTGCCAGCAGCCCGGACAGGGGGCGTGGAAACACCATATATTTT.